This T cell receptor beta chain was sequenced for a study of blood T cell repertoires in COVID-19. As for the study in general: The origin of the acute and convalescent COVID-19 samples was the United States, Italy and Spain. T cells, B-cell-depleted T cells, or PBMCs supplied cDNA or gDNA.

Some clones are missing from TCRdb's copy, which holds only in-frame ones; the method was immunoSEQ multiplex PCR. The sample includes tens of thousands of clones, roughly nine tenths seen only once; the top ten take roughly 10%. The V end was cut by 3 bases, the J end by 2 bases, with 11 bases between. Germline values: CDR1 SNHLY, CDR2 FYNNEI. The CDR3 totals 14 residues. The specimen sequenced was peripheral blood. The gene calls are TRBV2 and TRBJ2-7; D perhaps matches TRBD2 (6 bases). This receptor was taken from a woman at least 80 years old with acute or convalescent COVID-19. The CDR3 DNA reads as TGTGCCAGCAGTGACGGGACTGAGACCTACGAGCAGTACTTC. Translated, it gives CASSDGTETYEQYF.